Presented here are 17 T cell receptor beta chains from one specimen sequenced in a study of fetal regulatory T cell absence and autoimmunity (dated by TCRdb to the late 2010s). Library preparation employed the immunoSEQ multiplex PCR assay. In its TCRdb copy, this immuneACCESS table keeps in-frame sequences only and misses some clones. Where compared with another copy, unresolved V genes explain less than half of these, and the others have no known cause. The sample table shows approximately 46,000 clones, and about 80% are seen once. About 0.37% of the sample is in the top ten clones. The source material was cord blood. The receptors were gathered from a newborn boy with IPEX syndrome.

The chain joins TRBV7-2 to TRBJ1-3; D gene uncertain. V lost 1 base and J lost 2, with 3 bases in between. Germline V CDR1 and CDR2: SGHTA, FQGNSA. The CDR3 extends over 13 amino acids. The CDR3 DNA reads as TGTGCCAGCAGCTTAGTGACTGGAAACACCATATATTTT. Its translation: CASSLVTGNTIYF.

This sequence joins TRBV4-2 and TRBJ2-1; tentatively, D is TRBD2 (6 bases). The CDR3 is 16 amino acids. The V and J ends lost 0 bases and 8 bases respectively, with 17 bases between them. The germline CDR1 and CDR2 sequences are LGHNA and YNFKEQ. The CDR3 sequence is CASSQEGSGGADEQFF. The CDR3, as DNA: TGTGCCAGCAGCCAAGAAGGCAGCGGAGGGGCCGATGAGCAGTTCTTC.

V gene TRBV5-1 combines with J gene TRBJ2-5, with TRBD2 identical over 11 bases. The CDR3 loop spans 15 amino acids. Germline V gives CDR1 SGHRS, CDR2 YFSETQ. Trimming took 0 bases from V and 5 from J; bases not matched to a gene: 3. In nucleotides, the CDR3 is TGCGCCAGCAGCTTGGCCTCTAGCGGGAGGGAGACCCAGTACTTC. Translating gives CASSLASSGRETQYF.

This rearrangement joins TRBV2 to TRBJ2-7; 12 nucleotides match TRBD2. CDR1 and CDR2 (germline): SNHLY, FYNNEI. The ends lost 2 bases at V and 5 bases at J; junction bases unmatched: 7. CDR3 size: 16 residues. The CDR3, as DNA: TGTGCCAGCAGTGAATTTGGGCTAGCGGGGGGGAACGAGCAGTACTTC. Its protein is CASSEFGLAGGNEQYF.

This chain joins TRBV7-9 and TRBJ2-2; the D gene is possibly TRBD2 (6 bases). The germline V and J ends were trimmed by 2 bases and 2 bases, with 9 bases remaining between them. Germline loops: CDR1 SEHNR, CDR2 FQNEAQ (reference sequence). This CDR3 has 15 amino acids. This CDR3 reads CASSLSGVNTGELFF. The CDR3 nucleotides are TGTGCCAGCAGCTTATCGGGGGTTAACACCGGGGAGCTGTTTTTT. Full variable domain (rest looked up from reference TRBV7-9 and TRBJ2-2): DTGVSQNPRHKITKRGQNVTFRCDPISEHNRLYWYRQTLGQGPEFLTYFQNEAQLEKSRLLSDRFSAERPKGSFSTLEIQRTEQGDSAMYLCASSLSGVNTGELFFGEGSRLTVL.

The chain has TRBV5-1 and TRBJ2-7; the match to TRBD1 covers 8 bases. The CDR3 is 14 residues long. From germline, CDR1 is SGHRS and CDR2 YFSETQ. Trimming at V came to 0 bases and at J to 5 bases, leaving 4 bases not matched to a gene. CDR3 DNA: TGCGCCAGCAGCTTGGGGCAGGGGGCAAACGAGCAGTACTTC. Its translation is CASSLGQGANEQYF.

The rearrangement uses TRBV28 and TRBJ1-2; tentatively, D is TRBD1 (5 bases). Per germline, CDR1 MDHEN and CDR2 SYDVKM. The CDR3 length is 12 residues. With 7 bases removed from V and 5 bases from J, the gap between germline ends came to 11 bases. CDR3 nucleotides: TGTGCCAGCACCGCCGACAGTTATGGCTACACCTTC. This encodes CASTADSYGYTF.

The chain joins TRBV27 to TRBJ1-3; TRBD1 is a possible D gene (6 bases). Trimming removed 5 bases at V and 3 bases at J, with 14 bases between. The germline CDR1 and CDR2 sequences are MNHEY and SMNVEV (reference sequence). The CDR3 spans 15 residues. For the CDR3, the DNA is TGTGCCAGCAGTATCTACAAGGGGGATGGAAACACCATATATTTT. It translates to CASSIYKGDGNTIYF.

The J gene is TRBJ1-1, the V gene TRBV7-9; TRBD1 is a possible D gene (5 bases). The CDR3 covers 15 residues. CDR1 is SEHNR and CDR2 is FQNEAQ in the germline V gene (reference sequence). Trimming took 1 base from V and 5 from J, leaving 14 bases between them. In DNA form, the CDR3 reads TGTGCCAGCAGCTTAGGGGTAGGGGTGGATACTGAAGCTTTCTTT. It codes for CASSLGVGVDTEAFF.

This chain joins TRBV21-1 and TRBJ2-2; TRBD1 is the table's D call and was not checked against the DNA. TRBV21-1 is noted as a pseudogene. This CDR3 is built from 14 residues. CDR3 DNA sequence: TGTGCCAGCACTATCTACAGGGGGACCGGGGAGCTGTTTTTT. It translates to CASTIYRGTGELFF.

V usage is TRBV27 and J usage is TRBJ2-5, with 9 positions matching TRBD2. CDR3 size: 16 residues. Germline V gene data show CDR1 as MNHEY and CDR2 as SMNVEV (reference sequence). Trimming took 0 bases from V and 5 from J; bases not matched to a gene: 7. This CDR3 reads CASSLSGGRARETQYF. The CDR3 DNA is TGTGCCAGCAGTTTATCAGGCGGGAGGGCTAGGGAGACCCAGTACTTC.

This rearrangement joins TRBV7-2 to TRBJ1-1; D is unresolved. CDR1 and CDR2 from the germline V gene are SGHTA and FQGNSA. The CDR3 contains 16 residues. Trimming removed 5 bases at V and 5 bases at J, with 21 bases between. The CDR3 loop reads CASSPRLTTPGTEAFF. CDR3 sequence (DNA): TGTGCCAGCAGCCCCCGCCTGACCACCCCGGGGACTGAAGCTTTCTTT.

The chain links TRBV5-6 to TRBJ2-5; tentatively, D is TRBD2 (5 bases). Between the trimmed V and J ends, which lost 0 bases and 2 bases, there was a span of 8 bases. Germline V CDR1 and CDR2: SGHDT, YYEEEE. The CDR3 extends over 14 amino acids. The chain's CDR3 is CASSLVPGQETQYF. The CDR3 coding sequence is TGTGCCAGCAGCTTGGTCCCGGGACAAGAGACCCAGTACTTC.

This chain links TRBV19 with TRBJ2-2; D is perhaps TRBD2 (6 bases). The germline V and J ends were trimmed by 4 bases and 1 base, with 7 bases remaining between them. The length of the CDR3 is 14 residues. Germline V lookup: CDR1 LNHDA, CDR2 SQIVND (reference sequence). The CDR3, as DNA: TGTGCCAGTAGTAGAGCGGGGAACACCGGGGAGCTGTTTTTT. Translation: CASSRAGNTGELFF.

The chain couples TRBV7-9 to TRBJ2-5; D ambiguous. The CDR3 runs to 13 residues. The V end lost 1 base, the J end lost 3 bases, and 6 bases lay between the germline ends. The germline gives CDR1 SEHNR, CDR2 FQNEAQ (reference sequence). The CDR3 bases are TGTGCCAGCAGCTTAGTGGCAGAAGAGACCCAGTACTTC. Protein: CASSLVAEETQYF.

This clone was counted a single time. The CDR3 is CASSSGGGYGYTF. For the CDR3, the DNA is TGTGCCAGCAGTTCGGGAGGGGGCTATGGCTACACCTTC. This chain links TRBV6-5 with TRBJ1-2, with D possibly matching TRBD1 (6 bases). V was cut by 4 bases and J by 4 bases, with 10 bases left in between. The CDR3 runs to 13 residues. The germline V gene encodes CDR1 MNHEY and CDR2 SVGAGI.

The genes are TRBV27 and TRBJ2-7, with D possibly being TRBD1 (5 bases). CDR1 is MNHEY, CDR2 SMNVEV, per germline (reference sequence). The length of the CDR3 is 15 residues. V lost 1 base and J lost 2, with 12 bases in between. The CDR3 is CASSLWKGWAYEQYF. In nucleotides, the CDR3 is TGTGCCAGCAGTTTATGGAAGGGGTGGGCCTACGAGCAGTACTTC.